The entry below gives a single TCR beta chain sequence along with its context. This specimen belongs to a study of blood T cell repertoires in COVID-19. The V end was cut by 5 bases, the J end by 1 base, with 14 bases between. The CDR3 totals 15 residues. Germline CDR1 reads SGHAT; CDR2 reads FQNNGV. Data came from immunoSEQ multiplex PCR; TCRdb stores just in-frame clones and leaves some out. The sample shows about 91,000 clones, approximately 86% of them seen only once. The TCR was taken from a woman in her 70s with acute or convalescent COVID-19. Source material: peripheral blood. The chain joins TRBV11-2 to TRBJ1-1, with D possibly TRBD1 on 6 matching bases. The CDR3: CASSLSIGGNTEAFF. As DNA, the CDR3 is TGTGCCAGCAGCCTTTCTATAGGGGGGAACACTGAAGCTTTCTTT.